Following are 8 T cell receptor beta chains from one sample sequenced in a study of OX40 agonist ivuxolimab in advanced cancers. Assay: immunoSEQ multiplex PCR; the TCRdb copy retains only in-frame clones and omits some. Seen here are 65,000 to 85,000 clones, about 87% observed once, and the top ten hold less than 3%. Specimen: CD4+ or CD8+ T cells sorted from blood, collected in a trial of the OX40 agonist ivuxolimab. The source is an adult with an advanced solid tumor such as melanoma, head and neck, liver or kidney cancer.

This clone has a handful of counts. CDR3 loop: CASSQEWDGEKPQHF. In nucleotides, the CDR3 is TGCGCCAGCAGCCAAGAGTGGGACGGTGAGAAGCCCCAGCATTTT. The chain links TRBV4-1 to TRBJ1-5, with D perhaps TRBD1 (5 bases). This CDR3 spans 15 amino acids. The V and J ends lost 0 bases and 8 bases respectively, with 14 bases between them. Germline values: CDR1 MGHRA, CDR2 YSYEKL.

The J gene is TRBJ1-4, the V gene TRBV7-2; a weak D match, TRBD1 (5 bases). CDR1 is SGHTA, CDR2 FQGNSA, per germline. The CDR3 runs 11 residues. The V gene lost 4 bases and the J gene lost 10 bases, with 7 bases spanning the gap. The CDR3, as DNA: TGTGCCAGCAGCTCCACAGGAAAACTGTTTTTT. Translating gives CASSSTGKLFF.

As concerns this clone: This sample includes further DNA sequences coding for the same CDR3. This chain links TRBV28 with TRBJ1-2; 9 bases map to TRBD1. Germline V gene sequence: CDR1 MDHEN, CDR2 SYDVKM. This CDR3 has 14 amino acids. The V and J ends lost 4 bases and 4 bases, in that order; junction bases with no gene match: 4. CDR3 loop: CASSSGTGLYGYTF. CDR3 bases: TGTGCCAGCAGTTCCGGGACAGGGCTCTATGGCTACACCTTC.

In this sample, this clone turned up once. CDR3 DNA: TGTGCCAGCAGTGAAGTGGGGGGGAGTAATCAGCCCCAGCATTTT. Protein product: CASSEVGGSNQPQHF. This chain links TRBV6-1 with TRBJ1-5; TRBD1 is a possible D gene (5 bases). Trimming took 1 base from V and 4 from J, leaving 11 bases between them. The CDR3 sequence is 15 residues long. Germline lookup yields CDR1 MNHNS and CDR2 SASEGT.

The chain is built from TRBV5-5 and TRBJ1-4; 7 bases are shared with TRBD1. The CDR3 is 14 amino acids. After removal of 2 bases from V and 5 bases from J, the junction contained 3 bases not matched to a gene. CDR1 is SGHKS, CDR2 YYEKEE, per germline (reference sequence). The CDR3 region has the DNA TGTGCCAGCAGCTTTTCAGGGGGGAATGAAAAACTGTTTTTT. Protein: CASSFSGGNEKLFF.

V and J are TRBV7-9 and TRBJ1-1; 8 bases map to TRBD1. The CDR3 consists of 15 residues. V shed 5 bases and J 7 bases; nucleotides not matched to a gene: 12. Germline V gene data show CDR1 as SEHNR and CDR2 as FQNEAQ (reference sequence). The CDR3 bases are TGTGCCAGCAGCCCTCGCAGGGGGCGAGGCGGTGAAGCTTTCTTT. It encodes CASSPRRGRGGEAFF.

The rearrangement links TRBV4-1 to TRBJ1-1, with D possibly matching TRBD1 (5 bases). The germline V and J ends were trimmed by 4 bases and 6 bases, with 18 bases remaining between them. The germline V gene encodes CDR1 MGHRA and CDR2 YSYEKL. This CDR3 region has 15 residues. CDR3 DNA sequence: TGCGCCAGCAGCCCCTTAGGGGTGAGAGGGGCTGAAGCTTTCTTT. This translates into CASSPLGVRGAEAFF.

This clone appeared once. The chain combines TRBV5-8 with TRBJ2-5; TRBD1 matches 7 bases. The CDR3 length is 14 residues. Germline V gene lookup returns CDR1 SGHTS and CDR2 YDEGEE. The ends lost 9 bases at V and 0 bases at J; junction bases unmatched: 8. CDR3 DNA: TGTGCCAACCCGGACAGGATGCACCAAGAGACCCAGTACTTC. Its protein is CANPDRMHQETQYF.